Below are 7 T cell receptor beta chains sequenced from a single sample in a study of T cells after yellow fever vaccination. TCRdb recomputed calls from the 5' RACE reads with MiXCR, one row per CDR3 protein. The table shows hundreds of thousands of distinct CDR3 sequences, with approximately 13% occurring only once. Sequenced material: PBMCs, taken on the day of the yellow fever booster vaccination. Receptors originate from a man aged 25 to 40 who received the YFV17D yellow fever vaccine.

Notes on this clonotype: The junction departs from germline at one end; a sequencing error may be responsible. The chain carries TRBV15 and TRBJ2-5; maybe TRBD2 (5 bases). The CDR3 consists of 11 residues. Germline V CDR1 and CDR2: LNHNV, YYDKDF (reference sequence). The CDR3 coding sequence is TGTGCCACTAGCAGAGAGGAGGCCCAGTACTTC. It translates to CATSREEAQYF.

V and J are TRBV6-2 or TRBV6-3 and TRBJ2-1; 9 bases match TRBD2. Germline V gene sequence: CDR1 MNHEY, CDR2 SVGEGT. This CDR3 contains 15 residues. Trimming cost V 1 base and J 12 bases; bases outside gene matches: 10. Here the CDR3 reads CASSYFSGRGLGQFF. In DNA, the CDR3 is TGTGCCAGCAGTTACTTTAGCGGGAGAGGATTAGGGCAGTTCTTC.

This rearrangement joins TRBV5-1 to TRBJ2-7; TRBD1 matches 8 bases. Trimming at V came to 0 bases and at J to 5 bases, leaving 7 bases not matched to a gene. The CDR3 loop spans 15 amino acids. Germline assignment: CDR1 SGHRS and CDR2 YFSETQ. CDR3 residues: CASSLGQGAANEQYF. The CDR3 region has the DNA TGCGCCAGCAGCTTGGGGCAGGGGGCCGCCAACGAGCAGTACTTC.

This clonotype was detected only a few times. This rearrangement joins TRBV5-4 to TRBJ1-1, with D possibly being TRBD1 (6 bases). V lost 2 bases to trimming and J lost 4 bases, with 12 bases between them. The CDR3 has 14 residues. The germline V gene encodes CDR1 SGHNT and CDR2 YYREEE (reference sequence). The CDR3 reads CASSFGGLSTEAFF. The CDR3 bases are TGTGCCAGCAGCTTTGGGGGGCTGAGCACTGAAGCTTTCTTT.

As DNA, the CDR3 is TGTGCCAGCAGCTTAGGAGGGGCTGGGGAGCAGTACTTC. Amino acid sequence: CASSLGGAGEQYF. J is TRBJ2-7 and V is TRBV7-2, with D perhaps being TRBD1 or TRBD2 (5 bases each). The CDR3 runs to 13 residues. Germline CDR1 and CDR2: SGHTA and FQGNSA. Trimming took 1 base from V and 7 from J, leaving 11 bases between them.

Comment on this clonotype: One junction end does not reproduce the germline sequence, and a read error may be involved. Written as DNA, the CDR3 is TGTGTCACCAGCAAAGACGGGAATCAGCCCCAGCATTTT. This sequence encodes CVTSKDGNQPQHF. The J gene is TRBJ1-5, the V gene TRBV15; D is unresolved. The V gene's germline CDR1 is LNHNV and CDR2 YYDKDF (reference sequence). The CDR3 extends over 13 amino acids.

V usage is TRBV7-9 and J usage is TRBJ1-2, with 7 bases identical to TRBD1. The CDR3 has 12 amino acids. Trimming at V came to 5 bases and at J to 6 bases, leaving 3 bases not matched to a gene. Per germline, CDR1 SEHNR and CDR2 FQNEAQ (reference sequence). CDR3 protein: CASSLGTDGYTF. The CDR3 nucleotides read TGTGCCAGCAGCCTCGGGACAGATGGCTACACCTTC.